The 21 T cell receptor beta chains in this list originate from one sample, sequenced in a study of monozygotic twins with inflammatory bowel disease. TCRdb re-analyzed the 5' RACE reads; it lists each CDR3 protein once, without DNA. This repertoire includes around 450,000 distinct CDR3 sequences. The specimen sequenced was blood. Receptor source: a human donor with ulcerative colitis or Crohn's disease, or a healthy co-twin of an affected twin (not recorded which).

The V and J genes are TRBV18 and TRBJ2-5; absent DNA, TCRdb's TRBD2 call cannot be checked. Germline CDR1 reads KGHSH; CDR2 reads LQKENI. This CDR3 is 16 amino acids long. Here the CDR3 reads CASSPPNPGGHETQYF. The full variable domain, in which reference TRBV18 and TRBJ2-5 provide the parts outside the CDR3, is NAGVMQNPRHLVRRRGQEARLRCSPMKGHSHVYWYRQLPEEGLKFMVYLQKENIIDESGMPKERFSAEFPKEGPSILRIQQVVRGDSAAYFCASSPPNPGGHETQYFGPGTRLLVL.

This chain uses TRBV5-1 with TRBJ2-3. Germline CDR1 and CDR2: SGHRS and YFSETQ. The CDR3 runs 13 residues. CDR3 amino acids: CASSWDHQDTQYF.

CDR3 region: CASSEGSGRRNTGELFF. This rearrangement joins TRBV6-1 to TRBJ2-2; the D call of TRBD2 rests on TCRdb alone, since no DNA is present to check it. This CDR3 region has 17 residues. Per the germline V gene, CDR1 is MNHNS and CDR2 is SASEGT.

This rearrangement joins TRBV30 to TRBJ2-1; without DNA, the TCRdb call of TRBD1 cannot be checked. The CDR3 loop spans 11 amino acids. Germline assignment: CDR1 GTSNPN and CDR2 SVGIG (reference sequence). The chain's CDR3 is CAWMGGREQFF.

This rearrangement joins TRBV5-1 to TRBJ2-7. Per germline, CDR1 SGHRS and CDR2 YFSETQ. The CDR3 runs to 13 residues. CDR3 amino acids: CASSPGDFYEQYF.

The chain employs TRBV12-3 or TRBV12-4 and TRBJ1-1. The length of the CDR3 is 14 residues. CDR3 loop: CASSLISKNTEAFF.

The rearrangement uses TRBV14 and TRBJ1-2. The CDR3 runs to 13 residues. Germline CDR1 and CDR2: SGHDN and FVKESK. The CDR3 sequence: CASSRSMPAAANF.

This chain uses TRBV25-1 with TRBJ2-1; TCRdb proposes TRBD1, but this gene call is untestable without DNA. This CDR3 is 16 amino acids long. The V gene's germline CDR1 is MGHDK and CDR2 SYGVNS. The CDR3 reads CASSLIGGSSYNEQFF.

This chain connects TRBV5-1 to TRBJ2-1; the D call from TCRdb, TRBD1, cannot be confirmed without DNA. The CDR3 covers 14 residues. Germline V gene sequence: CDR1 SGHRS, CDR2 YFSETQ. The CDR3 is CASSAPGPRNEQFF.

V is TRBV20-1 and J is TRBJ2-7. There are 13 residues in the CDR3. Germline V gene sequence: CDR1 DFQATT, CDR2 SNEGSKA (reference sequence). Here the CDR3 reads CSARDGILAEQYF.

V and J are TRBV3-1 and TRBJ1-1. Germline V gene data show CDR1 as LGHDT and CDR2 as YNNKEL (reference sequence). The length of the CDR3 is 14 residues. CDR3 protein: CASSQVGGTLEAFF. Together with reference TRBV3-1 and TRBJ1-1, the CDR3 gives the full variable domain: DTAVSQTPKYLVTQMGNDKSIKCEQNLGHDTMYWYKQDSKKFLKIMFSYNNKELIINETVPNRFSPKSPDKAHLNLHINSLELGDSAVYFCASSQVGGTLEAFFGQGTRLTVV.

The chain links TRBV7-2 to TRBJ2-3; TCRdb names TRBD1, which stays unverified in the absence of DNA. CDR1 is SGHTA, CDR2 FQGNSA, per germline. This CDR3 has 14 residues. The CDR3 protein is CASSQGGITDTQYF.

The rearrangement links TRBV28 to TRBJ2-3; TCRdb selects TRBD1, and the lack of DNA leaves this call unchecked. The CDR3 has 15 amino acids. The V gene's germline CDR1 is MDHEN and CDR2 SYDVKM. The CDR3 protein is CASLTIGAGFDTQYF.

The rearrangement uses TRBV9 and TRBJ2-3; TCRdb returns TRBD2, unconfirmable since there is no DNA. Germline loops: CDR1 SGDLS, CDR2 YYNGEE. The CDR3 has 15 amino acids. CDR3 loop: CASSGRLAGTDTQYF.

The V call is TRBV28, the J call TRBJ2-6; lacking DNA, the TRBD1 call made by TCRdb goes unchecked. The CDR3 is 18 residues long. The V gene's germline CDR1 is MDHEN and CDR2 SYDVKM. CDR3 in amino acids: CASSLYRGFKGGANVLTF.

Here the CDR3 reads CASSLGGLAYEQYF. The chain employs TRBV11-2 and TRBJ2-7; TCRdb picks TRBD2, but there is no DNA to check that call. Germline V lookup: CDR1 SGHAT, CDR2 FQNNGV. This CDR3 region has 14 residues. The full variable domain, with the rest looked up from reference TRBV11-2 and TRBJ2-7, is EAGVAQSPRYKIIEKRQSVAFWCNPISGHATLYWYQQILGQGPKLLIQFQNNGVVDDSQLPKDRFSAERLKGVDSTLKIQPAKLEDSAVYLCASSLGGLAYEQYFGPGTRLTVT.

The chain uses TRBV9 and TRBJ1-2. The V gene's germline CDR1 is SGDLS and CDR2 YYNGEE. The CDR3 sequence is 14 residues long. The CDR3 is CASSVDNSYYGYTF. The whole variable domain, filled in from reference TRBV9 and TRBJ1-2, reads DSGVTQTPKHLITATGQRVTLRCSPRSGDLSVYWYQQSLDQGLQFLIQYYNGEERAKGNILERFSAQQFPDLHSELNLSSLELGDSALYFCASSVDNSYYGYTFGSGTRLTVV.

The chain is built from TRBV7-2 and TRBJ1-1; TCRdb designates TRBD1, a call that cannot be tested without DNA. CDR3 length: 14 amino acids. Germline V gene lookup returns CDR1 SGHTA and CDR2 FQGNSA. The CDR3 loop is CASSKIPLQGEAFF.

The chain combines TRBV7-2 with TRBJ2-1; TCRdb reports TRBD1, a call that lacks DNA to check it against. Germline V gene lookup returns CDR1 SGHTA and CDR2 FQGNSA. The CDR3 has 16 residues. CDR3: CASSSGGTVSYNEQFF.

The rearrangement links TRBV2 to TRBJ2-7. The V gene's germline CDR1 is SNHLY and CDR2 FYNNEI. This CDR3 region has 12 residues. The chain's CDR3 is CASSESNREQYF.

The chain has TRBV7-2 and TRBJ2-7; TCRdb's D gene call, TRBD1, goes unchecked for lack of DNA. Germline CDR1 is SGHTA and CDR2 is FQGNSA. The CDR3 consists of 15 residues. CDR3 sequence reads: CASSPHLGQGSEQYF.